The TCR beta chain described here comes from a study of shared clonotypes between healthy human individuals. Findings and limits, study-wide: It was anticipated that sequencing depth would influence how many clonotypes donors shared. The study sampled only blood, and tissue repertoires likely differ.

This clone came up a few times. The antigen is unknown. PCR replicates performed on unsorted PBMC used 300 to 350 ng DNA, 29,000 or so T cell genomes. Here immunoSEQ multiplex PCR was the method, and the copy in TCRdb shows in-frame clones only, minus some. Here the sample spans 450,000 to 650,000 clones, around 78% being singletons. V shed 9 bases and J 1 base; nucleotides not matched to a gene: 8. Per the germline V gene, CDR1 is LNHDA and CDR2 is SQIVND (reference sequence). CDR3 length: 16 amino acids. Recent vaccinations or acute infections were absent in the healthy HIV-negative adult donors. The receptor's source is a woman aged 35 to 49 in good health. Some clones in this sample may be carry-over from other donors' samples. The V and J genes are TRBV19 and TRBJ2-6; the match to TRBD1 covers 8 bases. Sequenced sample: PBMCs. CDR3 in DNA: TGTGCCAGCGAGGACAGGGTGGGATCTGGGGCCAACGTCCTGACTTTC. This sequence encodes CASEDRVGSGANVLTF.